The 9 T cell receptor beta chains reported below all come from one sample, sequenced in a study of post-analysis software for immune sequencing data. Study conclusions and caveats: In patients, five or six TRBV segments were more frequent than in controls, with TRBV5-6, TRBV5-1 and TRBV20-1 among them.

TCR beta libraries were prepared from cDNA with unique molecular identifiers. MiXCR was run by TCRdb on the PCR reads, yielding one entry per CDR3 protein. The table shows about 430,000 distinct CDR3 sequences, with 30% to 40% occurring only once. The antigens these receptors bind are not known. The sequencing input was blood. The receptors derive from a girl between 2 and 10 years old with multiple sclerosis.

This clonotype was counted once. This chain uses TRBV5-1 with TRBJ2-7, with TRBD1 matching over 7 bases. The CDR3 covers 14 residues. Trimming cost V 4 bases and J 5 bases; bases outside gene matches: 9. From germline, CDR1 is SGHRS and CDR2 YFSETQ. CDR3 sequence (DNA): TGCGCCAGCAGCCAACCGGGACAGTATAACGAGCAGTACTTC. Amino acids: CASSQPGQYNEQYF.

V usage is TRBV7-3 and J usage is TRBJ2-1; the match to TRBD2 covers 8 bases. CDR1 is SGHTA, CDR2 FQGTGA, per germline. The CDR3 runs 14 residues. V lost 5 bases to trimming and J lost 14 bases; unmatched junction nucleotides: 14. CDR3 bases: TGTGCCAGCAGCCTTATCTCCTATAGCGGGATGGAGTTCTTC. Its protein is CASSLISYSGMEFF.

There are a few counts of this clonotype. The CDR3 sequence is CSADRPSGNEQFF. CDR3 sequence (DNA): TGCAGTGCCGATAGACCGTCGGGAAATGAGCAGTTCTTC. V is TRBV20-1 and J is TRBJ2-1; TRBD2 might be the D (5 bases). The CDR3 sequence is 13 residues long. Trimming took off 6 bases at V and 7 bases at J, with 16 bases between the two ends. Germline CDR1 and CDR2: DFQATT and SNEGSKA (reference sequence).

The chain combines TRBV5-1 with TRBJ2-7; D remains ambiguous. CDR1 SGHRS and CDR2 YFSETQ come from the germline V gene. V was clipped by 1 base and J by 5 bases, with 16 bases between them. There are 15 residues in the CDR3. CDR3 region: CASSLTVATDDEQYF. The CDR3 DNA follows: TGCGCCAGCAGCTTGACAGTTGCCACCGATGACGAGCAGTACTTC.

The table lists this clonotype with a few counts. This chain joins TRBV24-1 and TRBJ2-5; no clear D. The V end was cut by 4 bases, the J end by 5 bases, with 10 bases between. The CDR3 extends over 13 amino acids. Germline values: CDR1 KGHDR, CDR2 SFDVKD. The CDR3 nucleotides read TGTGCCACCAGTGACCCTCCAAGTGAGACCCAGTACTTC. The encoded protein is CATSDPPSETQYF.

This clonotype occurred a few times. The chain has TRBV2 and TRBJ1-2; no clear D. V was trimmed by 8 bases and J by 5 bases, leaving 6 bases between them. The CDR3 length is 10 residues. Germline values: CDR1 SNHLY, CDR2 FYNNEI. CDR3 sequence (DNA): TGTGCCAGCGAAGGGTATGGCTACACCTTC. Translation gives CASEGYGYTF.

This clonotype was observed a handful of times. The chain is built from TRBV13 and TRBJ2-3, with D possibly matching TRBD2 (5 bases). V was trimmed by 5 bases and J by 0 bases, leaving 18 bases between them. Germline assignment: CDR1 PRHDT and CDR2 FYEKMQ (reference sequence). There are 17 residues in the CDR3. This CDR3 is CASSLPGKGWSTDTQYF. CDR3 bases: TGTGCCAGCAGCCTACCGGGGAAGGGATGGAGCACAGATACGCAGTATTTT.

CDR3 coding DNA: TGCGCCAGCAGCTGGGGGGACAGTCAAGAGACCCAGTACTTC. Its translation: CASSWGDSQETQYF. The J gene is TRBJ2-5, the V gene TRBV5-1; TRBD1 is a possible D gene (7 bases). V dropped 3 bases and J dropped 2 bases, with 11 bases sitting between them. CDR3 length equals 14 residues. Per germline, CDR1 SGHRS and CDR2 YFSETQ.

DNA for the CDR3: TGTGCCAGCAGCCCAACGGGCAGGACCAATGAGCAGTTCTTC. Its translation: CASSPTGRTNEQFF. V gene TRBV7-3 combines with J gene TRBJ2-1; no clear D. Per the germline V gene, CDR1 is SGHTA and CDR2 is FQGTGA. V dropped 5 bases and J dropped 6 bases, with 14 bases sitting between them. The length of the CDR3 is 14 residues.